One sample yielded the 10 T cell receptor beta chains listed below, sequenced in a study of shared clonotypes between healthy human individuals. This table comes from immunoSEQ multiplex PCR, and its TCRdb copy is limited to in-frame clones, with some not included. The table shows about 490,000 clones, with around three quarters occurring only once. Material: PBMCs. Every receptor here comes from a middle-aged woman in good health. Some clones in this sample may be carry-over from other donors' samples.

This chain connects TRBV7-2 to TRBJ1-1; unclear D gene. Trimming pared 1 base from V and 1 base from J, leaving 10 bases between. Germline CDR1 is SGHTA and CDR2 is FQGNSA. CDR3 length equals 15 residues. This CDR3 reads CASSLVALQNTEAFF. The CDR3 DNA follows: TGTGCCAGCAGCTTAGTGGCGTTACAGAACACTGAAGCTTTCTTT.

This clone was counted between two and nine times. V is TRBV30 and J is TRBJ1-3, with TRBD1 identical over 7 bases. The CDR3 consists of 15 residues. Germline trimming cut 3 bases from V and 4 bases from J; bases unmatched to any gene: 9. CDR1 and CDR2 (germline): GTSNPN, SVGIG (reference sequence). The CDR3 reads CAWSARGRPGNTIYF. The CDR3 DNA reads TGTGCCTGGAGCGCAAGGGGGCGTCCCGGAAACACCATATATTTT.

This clone was counted a single time. The chain has TRBV7-9 and TRBJ2-5; possible D gene TRBD1, 5 bases. Looked up from germline, CDR1 is SEHNR and CDR2 is FQNEAQ (reference sequence). V dropped 7 bases and J dropped 0 bases, with 15 bases sitting between them. The CDR3 consists of 15 residues. CDR3 loop: CASNRGQGYQETQYF. In DNA form, the CDR3 reads TGTGCCAGCAACCGTGGGCAGGGATACCAAGAGACCCAGTACTTC.

This clone appeared a single time. V usage is TRBV19 and J usage is TRBJ1-5, with D unclear. The CDR3 has 17 amino acids. Germline CDR1 is LNHDA and CDR2 is SQIVND (reference sequence). Trimming cost V 6 bases and J 0 bases, with 18 bases left between them. Here the CDR3 reads CASSLAAGFYSNQPQHF. DNA of the CDR3: TGTGCCAGTAGCCTAGCGGCGGGGTTTTATAGCAATCAGCCCCAGCATTTT.

In regard to this clone: With only one base between it and a far larger clone, this is likely a read error. The rearrangement uses TRBV20-1 and TRBJ1-2; perhaps TRBD1 as D (5 bases). CDR1 and CDR2 from the germline V gene are DFQATT and SNEGSKA (reference sequence). Trimming removed 5 bases at V and 9 bases at J, with 13 bases between. This CDR3 region has 11 residues. The chain's CDR3 is CSAGGERRYTF. The CDR3 DNA sequence: TGCAGTGCTGGAGGGGAGCGACGCTACACCTTC.

The V call is TRBV30, the J call TRBJ1-6; no clear D. The V gene's germline CDR1 is GTSNPN and CDR2 SVGIG (reference sequence). Trimming left V 3 bases short and J 4 bases short, with 28 bases between. This CDR3 has 20 amino acids. CDR3 bases: TGTGCCTGGAGCCCCCCCAATTGGTGGCAGGCCGCCGTTTATAATTCACCCCTCCACTTT. This encodes CAWSPPNWWQAAVYNSPLHF.

This chain joins TRBV29-1 and TRBJ2-7; 10 nucleotides align to TRBD2. The CDR3 totals 15 residues. Germline loops: CDR1 SQVTM, CDR2 ANQGSEA. V lost 3 bases to trimming and J lost 4 bases; unmatched junction nucleotides: 9. The CDR3 loop reads CSVDDMASGSYEQYF. The CDR3 DNA reads as TGCAGCGTTGATGATATGGCTAGCGGGAGTTACGAGCAGTACTTC.

This rearrangement joins TRBV6-5 to TRBJ2-3; maybe TRBD2 (6 bases). Germline V gene sequence: CDR1 MNHEY, CDR2 SVGAGI. CDR3 size: 16 residues. Between the trimmed V and J ends, which lost 4 bases and 6 bases, there was a span of 20 bases. The CDR3 protein is CASSSGGAGYSDTQYF. The CDR3 DNA sequence: TGTGCCAGCAGTTCTGGAGGGGCAGGGTATTCGGATACGCAGTATTTT.

V is TRBV7-9 and J is TRBJ2-5; D gene unclear. The CDR3 extends over 15 amino acids. Germline V gene sequence: CDR1 SEHNR, CDR2 FQNEAQ (reference sequence). V lost 3 bases to trimming and J lost 5 bases, with 16 bases between them. The CDR3 here is CASSFVAGPGETQYF. CDR3 in DNA: TGTGCCAGCAGCTTCGTGGCAGGCCCCGGTGAGACCCAGTACTTC.

This clone showed up just once. At the DNA level, this CDR3 is encoded by other sequences in the same sample as well. V usage is TRBV5-1 and J usage is TRBJ2-5; TRBD2 aligns across 11 bases. With 3 bases clipped from V and 0 bases from J, the junction kept 4 bases outside the gene matches. Germline CDR1 is SGHRS and CDR2 is YFSETQ. The length of the CDR3 is 16 residues. As DNA, the CDR3 is TGCGCCAGCAGCTGGGGGACTAGCGGATACCAAGAGACCCAGTACTTC. It is translated as CASSWGTSGYQETQYF.